One sample yielded the 23 T cell receptor beta chains listed below, sequenced in a study of blood T cells in healthy people across ages. A second PCR, run for roughly 7 to 11 cycles, used a sample-barcoded 5' primer plus a J-beta primer mix. TCRdb reanalysed the 5' RACE reads using MiXCR and keeps one entry per CDR3 protein. The repertoire holds about 1 million distinct CDR3 sequences, approximately 25% seen once, with about 0.72% in the top ten. The same sample was also used in a study of T cells of mothers and their children.

Sequencing was performed on blood. The receptors were gathered from a girl aged 2 to 9 in good health.

This sequence joins TRBV3-1 and TRBJ2-1; 9 bases agree with TRBD2. Germline CDR1 and CDR2: LGHDT and YNNKEL (reference sequence). CDR3 length equals 17 residues. J gave up 2 bases and V 5 bases, and 10 bases lay outside the gene matches. CDR3 in amino acids: CASSSPAGGDTYNEQFF. The CDR3 DNA reads as TGTGCCAGCAGCTCCCCGGCGGGGGGGGATACCTACAATGAGCAGTTCTTC.

This sequence joins TRBV6-5 and TRBJ2-5, with TRBD2 matching over 10 bases. The J call may not be correct, given that the DNA end is closer to TRBJ2-1. The germline V gene has CDR1 MNHEY and CDR2 SVGAGI. This CDR3 contains 17 residues. In DNA form, the CDR3 reads TGTGCCAGCAGTTACAAGTTGCCTAGCGGGAGTCGGGATCAGCAGTTCTTC. Translated, it gives CASSYKLPSGSRDQQFF.

V and J are TRBV9 and TRBJ1-4; TRBD1 is a possible D gene (5 bases). V lost 1 base, J lost 7 bases, and 11 bases lay in between. The CDR3 runs to 14 residues. CDR1 and CDR2 from the germline V gene are SGDLS and YYNGEE. CDR3: CASSVSGLGEKLFF. The CDR3 region has the DNA TGTGCCAGCAGCGTATCAGGGTTGGGTGAAAAACTGTTTTTT.

V gene TRBV7-8 combines with J gene TRBJ1-5; D is possibly TRBD1 (5 bases). This CDR3 is built from 17 residues. V lost 4 bases and J lost 8, with 24 bases in between. CDR1 is SGHVS and CDR2 is FQNEAQ in the germline V gene. This chain's CDR3 is CASSYTGSTVGAEPQHF. The CDR3 region has the DNA TGTGCCAGCAGCTATACGGGAAGTACTGTTGGGGCAGAGCCCCAGCATTTT.

This clonotype was picked up a small number of times. The genes are TRBV9 and TRBJ1-4, with a weak D call TRBD1 (6 bases). Trimming left V 3 bases short and J 3 bases short, with 15 bases between. The CDR3 is made up of 16 amino acids. Germline CDR1 reads SGDLS; CDR2 reads YYNGEE. In DNA form, the CDR3 reads TGTGCCAGCAGCGGAGGGGCGGGGGGCTCTAATGAAAAACTGTTTTTT. Amino acid sequence: CASSGGAGGSNEKLFF.

The CDR3 here is CASKFTSTGELFF. The CDR3 DNA reads as TGTGCCAGCAAATTTACAAGCACCGGGGAGCTGTTTTTT. V and J are TRBV11-3 and TRBJ2-2, with D uncertain. V gave up 7 bases and J gave up 4 bases, with 10 bases separating them. CDR3 length: 13 residues. The germline gives CDR1 SGHNT, CDR2 YENEEA. Filled out from reference TRBV11-3 and TRBJ2-2, the complete variable domain reads EAGVVQSPRYKIIEKKQPVAFWCNPISGHNTLYWYLQNLGQGPELLIRYENEEAVDDSQLPKDRFSAERLKGVDSTLKIQPAELGDSAVYLCASKFTSTGELFFGEGSRLTVL.

Comment on this clonotype: An end of the junction differs from the germline gene, which may be a read error. The chain combines TRBV7-2 with TRBJ2-1; 7 positions agree with TRBD2. In germline, CDR1 is SGHTA, CDR2 FQGNSA. The CDR3 covers 12 residues. The DNA for the CDR3 is TGTGCCAGCAGCACCGGGGCGGGAGCTTCAATCTTC. Its protein is CASSTGAGASIF.

The chain uses TRBV6-2 or TRBV6-3 and TRBJ2-5; D is ambiguous. Deletions cut 4 bases from V and 5 bases from J, with 14 bases between. Germline V CDR1 and CDR2: MNHEY, SVGEGT. The CDR3 length is 14 residues. The CDR3 is CASSFFSGEETQYF. The CDR3 DNA follows: TGTGCCAGCAGTTTTTTTTCGGGTGAGGAGACCCAGTACTTC.

In its sample, this clonotype was seen a few times. The CDR3 protein is CASSILAGWADTQYF. CDR3 DNA: TGCGCCAGCAGCATTTTAGCGGGGTGGGCAGATACGCAGTATTTT. J is TRBJ2-3 and V is TRBV5-1; 8 nucleotides line up with TRBD2. The germline gives CDR1 SGHRS, CDR2 YFSETQ. There are 15 residues in the CDR3. V lost 4 bases and J lost 4; bases outside the gene matches: 8.

This clonotype showed up just a few times. This sequence joins TRBV2 and TRBJ2-7, with D perhaps assigned TRBD1 or TRBD2 (5 bases each). Germline V gene sequence: CDR1 SNHLY, CDR2 FYNNEI. V was trimmed by 6 bases and J by 4 bases, leaving 25 bases between them. This CDR3 comprises 17 residues. CDR3 loop: CASRAGAITALRYEQYF. DNA of the CDR3: TGTGCCAGCAGAGCCGGGGCGATCACAGCCCTCCGTTACGAGCAGTACTTC.

The sample holds a few counts of this clonotype. This chain joins TRBV6-2 or TRBV6-3 and TRBJ2-7; no clear D gene. The CDR3 length is 18 residues. V lost 2 bases and J lost 0, with 20 bases in between. The germline CDR1 and CDR2 sequences are MNHEY and SVGEGT. CDR3 residues: CASSYPSTRILHSYEQYF. The CDR3 bases are TGTGCCAGCAGTTACCCATCCACCCGGATTCTTCACTCCTACGAGCAGTACTTC.

This clonotype turned up a few times. The chain has TRBV7-8 and TRBJ1-6; 10 bases are shared with TRBD1. The CDR3 covers 14 residues. The V gene's germline CDR1 is SGHVS and CDR2 FQNEAQ. The ends lost 8 bases at V and 7 bases at J; junction bases unmatched: 5. This CDR3 reads CASGQGVGNSPLHF. The CDR3 region has the DNA TGTGCCAGCGGACAGGGGGTGGGAAATTCACCCCTCCACTTT.

The chain joins TRBV28 to TRBJ1-2, with TRBD1 matching 7 bases. Germline values: CDR1 MDHEN, CDR2 SYDVKM. The CDR3 runs to 13 residues. With 7 bases clipped from V and 8 bases from J, the junction kept 10 bases outside the gene matches. DNA for the CDR3: TGTGCCAGCACCGACACAGGGGTTGGAGGCTACACCTTC. Amino acid sequence: CASTDTGVGGYTF.

There are a few counts of this clonotype. CDR3 bases: TGTGCCAGCAGTCTCGCGGATGCGAATGAGCAGTTCTTC. Translation gives CASSLADANEQFF. This chain connects TRBV12-3 or TRBV12-4 to TRBJ2-1; D is uncertain. The length of the CDR3 is 13 residues. Trimming stripped 5 bases from V and 7 bases from J, with 12 bases between.

The rearrangement links TRBV27 to TRBJ2-7; 7 bases are a match to TRBD2. V lost 6 bases to trimming and J lost 6 bases; unmatched junction nucleotides: 5. This CDR3 has 12 residues. Germline V CDR1 and CDR2: MNHEY, SMNVEV (reference sequence). In DNA, the CDR3 is TGTGCCAGCAGACAACTAGCGAGCGAGCAGTACTTC. Its protein is CASRQLASEQYF.

This clonotype was seen only a few times. The rearrangement links TRBV29-1 to TRBJ2-6, with a weak D call TRBD2 (6 bases). This CDR3 region has 12 residues. CDR1 and CDR2 from the germline V gene are SQVTM and ANQGSEA. The chain's CDR3 is CGGISGANVLTF. The CDR3 DNA is TGCGGAGGGATCTCTGGGGCCAACGTCCTGACTTTC.

This clonotype turned up a few times. This chain links TRBV4-2 with TRBJ1-2; D unresolved. The CDR3 spans 13 residues. Germline-derived CDR1 and CDR2 are LGHNA and YNFKEQ. V was clipped by 3 bases and J by 6 bases, with 11 bases between them. CDR3 bases: TGTGCCAGCAGCCAGCCAGAGGGTCATGGCTACACCTTC. As protein: CASSQPEGHGYTF.

This CDR3 is CSARDLYSGYTEAFF. CDR3 coding DNA: TGCAGTGCTAGAGATCTTTATTCGGGGTACACTGAAGCTTTCTTT. The rearrangement links TRBV20-1 to TRBJ1-1; the D is unclear. The germline V gene encodes CDR1 DFQATT and CDR2 SNEGSKA (reference sequence). This CDR3 spans 15 amino acids. Between the trimmed V and J ends, which lost 0 bases and 3 bases, there was a span of 14 bases.

The sample holds a few counts of this clonotype. This chain joins TRBV12-3 or TRBV12-4 and TRBJ1-1; maybe TRBD1 (5 bases). This CDR3 comprises 12 residues. V lost 5 bases and J lost 5, with 9 bases in between. The CDR3 nucleotides are TGTGCCAGCAGTGATCAGGGAACTGAAGCTTTCTTT. Protein: CASSDQGTEAFF.

The gene calls are TRBV29-1 and TRBJ1-2; unclear D gene. This CDR3 has 11 amino acids. Looked up from germline, CDR1 is SQVTM and CDR2 is ANQGSEA. The ends were cut back, 7 bases at V and 5 bases at J, with 11 bases in the middle. CDR3 loop: CSGTTDYGYTF. CDR3 in DNA: TGCAGCGGGACTACAGATTATGGCTACACCTTC.

This clonotype was counted a few times. The rearrangement uses TRBV29-1 and TRBJ2-5; perhaps TRBD2 as D (6 bases). The V gene's germline CDR1 is SQVTM and CDR2 ANQGSEA. CDR3 length: 11 residues. The V and J ends lost 6 bases and 7 bases respectively, with 12 bases between them. CDR3 region: CSVRGSGTQYF. Here the CDR3 DNA reads TGCAGCGTACGGGGGTCGGGGACCCAGTACTTC.

V is TRBV6-5 and J is TRBJ2-5; D is undetermined. The J call is in doubt because the DNA end fits TRBJ2-1 better. The CDR3 length is 14 residues. The germline gives CDR1 MNHEY, CDR2 SVGAGI. In DNA, the CDR3 is TGTGCCAGCAGTTATTCACCCGGCCAGAATGAGCAGTTCTTC. Protein: CASSYSPGQNEQFF.

V gene TRBV12-3 or TRBV12-4 combines with J gene TRBJ2-5, with 12 bases aligning to TRBD1. V dropped 4 bases and J dropped 5; count of bases not matched to a gene: 5. The CDR3 runs 15 residues. Here the CDR3 DNA reads TGTGCCAGCAGTTCCGCCGGGACAGGGGGCGAGACCCAGTACTTC. It yields the protein CASSSAGTGGETQYF.